The 13 T cell receptor beta chains below come from one sample, sequenced in a study of radiotherapy plus CTLA-4 blockade in lung cancer. Measured with immunoSEQ multiplex PCR; TCRdb has only the in-frame clones, and not every one. The sample lists approximately 97,000 clones, 80% to 90% occurring once. The starting material was peripheral blood, obtained from a patient treated with radiotherapy plus ipilimumab. The receptors come from a human donor with non-small cell lung cancer who had stable disease on radiotherapy plus ipilimumab.

This chain uses TRBV10-3 with TRBJ2-3; D might be TRBD1 or TRBD2, each matching 5 bases. Trimming took off 0 bases at V and 8 bases at J, with 9 bases between the two ends. Germline CDR1 ENHRY, CDR2 SYGVKD. This CDR3 has 13 amino acids. The CDR3: CAISESNGATQYF. Written as DNA, the CDR3 is TGTGCCATCAGTGAGTCGAACGGGGCTACGCAGTATTTT.

The chain carries TRBV27 and TRBJ2-1, with 9 bases lining up with TRBD1. V lost 3 bases and J lost 4; bases outside the gene matches: 7. The CDR3 has 16 amino acids. Germline V gives CDR1 MNHEY, CDR2 SMNVEV (reference sequence). The CDR3 loop is CASSFPTGGSYNEQFF. The CDR3 DNA is TGTGCCAGCAGTTTTCCCACAGGGGGCTCTTACAATGAGCAGTTCTTC.

V and J are TRBV4-1 and TRBJ1-5; no clear D. The CDR3 contains 17 residues. Trimming cost V 2 bases and J 1 base, with 15 bases left between them. Germline V gene data show CDR1 as MGHRA and CDR2 as YSYEKL. The CDR3 nucleotides are TGCGCCAGCAGCCAATCTAATCCAGAGAAAAGCAATCAGCCCCAGCATTTT. Translating it yields CASSQSNPEKSNQPQHF.

This sequence joins TRBV9 and TRBJ2-3; TRBD1 is a possible D gene (6 bases). Germline CDR1 reads SGDLS; CDR2 reads YYNGEE. V was clipped by 0 bases and J by 2 bases, with 7 bases between them. The CDR3 consists of 14 residues. This CDR3 reads CASSVGGLTDTQYF. CDR3 coding DNA: TGTGCCAGCAGCGTAGGGGGGCTCACAGATACGCAGTATTTT. Complete variable domain (other parts from reference TRBV9 and TRBJ2-3): DSGVTQTPKHLITATGQRVTLRCSPRSGDLSVYWYQQSLDQGLQFLIQYYNGEERAKGNILERFSAQQFPDLHSELNLSSLELGDSALYFCASSVGGLTDTQYFGPGTRLTVL.

This chain joins TRBV30 and TRBJ2-1, with D hard to call. This CDR3 region has 13 residues. Trimming removed 4 bases at V and 2 bases at J, with 9 bases between. Germline assignment: CDR1 GTSNPN and CDR2 SVGIG (reference sequence). CDR3 in amino acids: CAWNRATYNEQFF. The CDR3, as DNA: TGTGCCTGGAACCGCGCCACCTACAATGAGCAGTTCTTC.

The chain is built from TRBV28 and TRBJ2-7, with no clear D. V shed 5 bases and J shed 2 bases, with 13 bases lying between them. The CDR3 extends over 14 amino acids. CDR1 is MDHEN and CDR2 is SYDVKM in the germline V gene. CDR3 region: CASSPDPWPYEQYF. The CDR3 DNA sequence: TGTGCCAGCAGTCCCGACCCATGGCCCTACGAGCAGTACTTC.

The CDR3 nucleotides read TGTGCCAGCAGCTTAGCGGGTAGCAATCAGCCCCAGCATTTT. It codes for CASSLAGSNQPQHF. This chain links TRBV7-2 with TRBJ1-5, with no clear D. Germline CDR1 reads SGHTA; CDR2 reads FQGNSA. This CDR3 contains 14 residues. V dropped 0 bases and J dropped 0 bases, with 3 bases sitting between them.

V usage is TRBV28 and J usage is TRBJ2-7; 7 nucleotides match TRBD1. Germline lookup yields CDR1 MDHEN and CDR2 SYDVKM. J lost 7 bases, V lost 6 bases, and 15 bases had no gene match. This CDR3 is 15 amino acids long. The CDR3 DNA is TGTGCCAGCAGCTCTACAGGGGCTAAATCGAATGAGCAGTACTTC. This codes for CASSSTGAKSNEQYF.

This rearrangement joins TRBV27 to TRBJ1-2; D call uncertain. The CDR3 is made up of 13 amino acids. The germline CDR1 and CDR2 sequences are MNHEY and SMNVEV (reference sequence). V lost 5 bases and J 3 bases, leaving 10 bases between the germline ends. CDR3 bases: TGTGCCAGCAGTCCTTACTGGGACTATGGCTACACCTTC. Encoded protein: CASSPYWDYGYTF.

A note on this clone: Other DNA sequences from this sample encode an identical CDR3 as well. V and J are TRBV7-3 and TRBJ2-7, with 8 bases that match TRBD1. The CDR3 totals 14 residues. J gave up 2 bases and V 5 bases, and 5 bases lay outside the gene matches. Germline assignment: CDR1 SGHTA and CDR2 FQGTGA. The CDR3 region is CASSPGQGAYEQYF. Here the CDR3 DNA reads TGTGCCAGCAGCCCCGGACAGGGAGCCTACGAGCAGTACTTC.

A single count supports this clone. This chain links TRBV6-1 with TRBJ1-2; D unclear. Trimming took off 5 bases at V and 4 bases at J, with 8 bases between the two ends. CDR1 and CDR2 from the germline V gene are MNHNS and SASEGT. The CDR3 extends over 12 amino acids. CDR3: CASSLNFYGYTF. As DNA, the CDR3 is TGTGCCAGCAGTCTCAACTTCTATGGCTACACCTTC.

V gene TRBV7-2 combines with J gene TRBJ2-7; D is perhaps TRBD2 (5 bases). The V end was cut by 5 bases, the J end by 6 bases, with 17 bases between. Germline CDR1 reads SGHTA; CDR2 reads FQGNSA. The CDR3 is 14 amino acids. The CDR3 region has the DNA TGTGCCAGCAGCCCGGAGGTAGTCGCGGGCGAGCAGTACTTC. It specifies CASSPEVVAGEQYF.

The chain recombines TRBV5-1 with TRBJ2-7; D gene uncertain. This CDR3 has 15 amino acids. V lost 4 bases and J lost 2, with 16 bases in between. Germline V CDR1 and CDR2: SGHRS, YFSETQ. The chain's CDR3 is CASSRPERHPYEQYF. DNA of the CDR3: TGCGCCAGCAGCCGGCCGGAGAGGCACCCCTACGAGCAGTACTTC.